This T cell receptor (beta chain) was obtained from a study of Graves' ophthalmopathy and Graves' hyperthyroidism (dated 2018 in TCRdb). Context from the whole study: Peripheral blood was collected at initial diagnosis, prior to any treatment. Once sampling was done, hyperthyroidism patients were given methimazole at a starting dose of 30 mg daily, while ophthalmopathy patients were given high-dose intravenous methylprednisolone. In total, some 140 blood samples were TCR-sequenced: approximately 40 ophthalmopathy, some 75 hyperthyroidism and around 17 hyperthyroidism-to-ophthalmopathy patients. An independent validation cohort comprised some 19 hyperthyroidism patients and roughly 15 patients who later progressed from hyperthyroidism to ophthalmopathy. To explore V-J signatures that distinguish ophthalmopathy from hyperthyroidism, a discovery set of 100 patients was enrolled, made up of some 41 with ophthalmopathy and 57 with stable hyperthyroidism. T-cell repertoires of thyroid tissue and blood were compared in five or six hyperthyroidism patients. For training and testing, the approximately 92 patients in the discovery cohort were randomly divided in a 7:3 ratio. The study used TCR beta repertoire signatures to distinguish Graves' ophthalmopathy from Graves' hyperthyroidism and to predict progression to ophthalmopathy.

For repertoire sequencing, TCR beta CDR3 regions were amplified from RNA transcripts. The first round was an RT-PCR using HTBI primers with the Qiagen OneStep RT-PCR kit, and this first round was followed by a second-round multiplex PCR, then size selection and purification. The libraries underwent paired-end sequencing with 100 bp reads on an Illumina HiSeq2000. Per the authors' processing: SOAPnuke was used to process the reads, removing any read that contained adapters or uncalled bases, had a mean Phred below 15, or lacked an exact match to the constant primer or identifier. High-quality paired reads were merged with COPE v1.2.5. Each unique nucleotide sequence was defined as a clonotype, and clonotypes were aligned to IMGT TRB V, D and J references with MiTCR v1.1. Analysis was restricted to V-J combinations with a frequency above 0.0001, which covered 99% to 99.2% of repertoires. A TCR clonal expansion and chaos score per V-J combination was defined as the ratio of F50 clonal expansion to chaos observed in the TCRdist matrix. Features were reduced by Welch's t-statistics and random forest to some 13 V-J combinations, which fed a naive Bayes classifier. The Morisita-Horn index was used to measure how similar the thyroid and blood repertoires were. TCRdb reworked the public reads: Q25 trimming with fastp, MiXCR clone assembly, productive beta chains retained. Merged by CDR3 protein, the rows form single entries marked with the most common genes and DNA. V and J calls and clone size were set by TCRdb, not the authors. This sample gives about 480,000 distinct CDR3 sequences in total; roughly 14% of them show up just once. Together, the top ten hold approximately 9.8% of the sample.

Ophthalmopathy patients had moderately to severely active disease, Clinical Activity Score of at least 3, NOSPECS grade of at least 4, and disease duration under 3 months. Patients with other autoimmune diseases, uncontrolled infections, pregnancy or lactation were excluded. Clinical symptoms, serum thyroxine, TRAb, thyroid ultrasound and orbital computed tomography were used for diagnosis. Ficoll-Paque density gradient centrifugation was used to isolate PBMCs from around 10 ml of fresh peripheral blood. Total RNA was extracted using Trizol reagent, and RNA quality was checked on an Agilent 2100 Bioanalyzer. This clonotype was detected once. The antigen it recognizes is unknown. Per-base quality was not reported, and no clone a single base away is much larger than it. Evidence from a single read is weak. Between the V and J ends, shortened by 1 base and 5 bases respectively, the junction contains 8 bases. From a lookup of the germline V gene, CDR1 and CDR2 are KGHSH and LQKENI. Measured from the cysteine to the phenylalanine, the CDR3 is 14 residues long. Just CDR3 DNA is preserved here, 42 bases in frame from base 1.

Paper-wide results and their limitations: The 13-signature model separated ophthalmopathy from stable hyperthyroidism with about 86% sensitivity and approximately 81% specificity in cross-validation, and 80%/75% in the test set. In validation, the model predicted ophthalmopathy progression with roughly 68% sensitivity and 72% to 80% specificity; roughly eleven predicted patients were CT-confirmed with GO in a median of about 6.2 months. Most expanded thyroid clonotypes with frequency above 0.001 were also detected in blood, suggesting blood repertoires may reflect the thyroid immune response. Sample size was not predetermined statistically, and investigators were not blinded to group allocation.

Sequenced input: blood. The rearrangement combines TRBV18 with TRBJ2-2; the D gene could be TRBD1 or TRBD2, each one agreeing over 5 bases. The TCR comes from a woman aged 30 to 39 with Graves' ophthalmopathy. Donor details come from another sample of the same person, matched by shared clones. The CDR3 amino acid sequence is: CASSPREGTGELFF. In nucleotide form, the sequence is TGTGCCAGCTCACCACGAGAGGGGACCGGGGAGCTGTTTTTT.